These 9 T cell receptor beta chains came from one sample sequenced in a study of cytomegalovirus exposure and HLA in healthy donors (dated by TCRdb to about 2017). Receptor amplification or capture employed the immunoSEQ multiplex PCR assay. TCRdb took over this immuneACCESS table, retaining in-frame rearrangements with V and J assigned. Such tables are incomplete; in checked studies, under half of the missing clones stem from an unresolved V gene, and the remainder is unexplained. This sample gives 150,000 to 200,000 clones in total; around nine tenths of them show up just once. Less than 3.5% of the sample goes to the ten largest clones. The sequencing sample was made of PBMCs. These receptor sequences come from a man younger than 30 in good health and CMV-seropositive.

J is TRBJ2-3 and V is TRBV7-2; 9 bases line up with TRBD1. This CDR3 spans 15 amino acids. V gave up 4 bases and J gave up 3 bases; unmatched junction bases: 5. CDR1 and CDR2 from the germline V gene are SGHTA and FQGNSA. CDR3 region: CASSWDRARTDTQYF. The CDR3 bases are TGTGCCAGCAGCTGGGACAGGGCTAGGACAGATACGCAGTATTTT. Full variable domain (outside the CDR3, taken from reference TRBV7-2 and TRBJ2-3): GAGVSQSPSNKVTEKGKDVELRCDPISGHTALYWYRQSLGQGLEFLIYFQGNSAPDKSGLPSDRFSAERTGGSVSTLTIQRTQQEDSAVYLCASSWDRARTDTQYFGPGTRLTVL.

This CDR3 reads CASSSGGLSSYEQYF. For the CDR3, the DNA is TGTGCCAGCAGCTCGGGGGGACTATCCTCCTACGAGCAGTACTTC. The chain employs TRBV5-6 and TRBJ2-7, with 7 bases aligning to TRBD2. After removal of 3 bases from V and 0 bases from J, the junction contained 6 bases not matched to a gene. The CDR3 sequence is 15 residues long. Germline V gene sequence: CDR1 SGHDT, CDR2 YYEEEE.

The chain combines TRBV29-1 with TRBJ2-3, with TRBD1 matching 7 bases. The V segment lost 6 bases and the J segment 1 base; nucleotides outside the gene matches: 1. The CDR3 length is 12 residues. CDR1 is SQVTM and CDR2 is ANQGSEA in the germline V gene. CDR3 amino acids: CSVGQGTDTQYF. For the CDR3, the DNA is TGCAGCGTCGGACAGGGCACAGATACGCAGTATTTT.

In this sample, this clone turned up once. V and J are TRBV5-4 and TRBJ2-1; D is possibly TRBD2 (6 bases). Germline assignment: CDR1 SGHNT and CDR2 YYREEE (reference sequence). The V gene lost 2 bases and the J gene lost 5 bases, with 26 bases spanning the gap. The CDR3 spans 19 residues. DNA for the CDR3: TGTGCCAGCAGCTTCGATAAACTAGCAGAGCCCACCGCACACAATGAGCAGTTCTTC. As protein: CASSFDKLAEPTAHNEQFF.

The V call is TRBV5-1, the J call TRBJ2-3, with 7 positions matching TRBD2. V was clipped by 4 bases and J by 0 bases; unmatched bases: 5. This CDR3 has 15 residues. CDR1 and CDR2 (germline): SGHRS, YFSETQ. The CDR3 nucleotides are TGCGCCAGCAGCCAGCGGGGTACTAGCACAGATACGCAGTATTTT. Translated: CASSQRGTSTDTQYF.

This sequence joins TRBV4-1 and TRBJ2-7; 8 nucleotides line up with TRBD2. The CDR3 runs to 18 residues. Germline V gene data show CDR1 as MGHRA and CDR2 as YSYEKL. Trimming removed 2 bases from V and 6 bases from J; junction bases left unmatched: 18. The CDR3 bases are TGCGCCAGCAGCCAATGGGTGCCCAGCGGGAGTATTTCATTCGAGCAGTACTTC. Encoded protein: CASSQWVPSGSISFEQYF.

The chain employs TRBV23-1 and TRBJ2-1, with D maybe TRBD1 (5 bases). TRBV23-1 carries the ORF label, with uncertain function. The CDR3 is 18 residues long. Trimming removed 3 bases at V and 5 bases at J, with 23 bases between. Here the CDR3 reads CASSQVRCPGLYDNEQFF. The CDR3 nucleotides are TGCGCCAGCAGTCAGGTCAGGTGCCCAGGGCTGTATGACAATGAGCAGTTCTTC.

The chain couples TRBV7-2 to TRBJ2-7, with D unresolved. The germline CDR1 and CDR2 sequences are SGHTA and FQGNSA. Trimming took off 5 bases at V and 7 bases at J, with 18 bases between the two ends. This CDR3 comprises 14 residues. This CDR3 is CASSPVAALGEQYF. The CDR3 DNA is TGTGCCAGCAGCCCGGTGGCGGCCCTTGGGGAGCAGTACTTC.

This CDR3 reads CASSVGGRGQETQYF. CDR3 bases: TGTGCCAGCAGCGTAGGGGGCAGGGGGCAAGAGACCCAGTACTTC. The V and J genes are TRBV9 and TRBJ2-5; 7 bases line up with TRBD1. This CDR3 spans 15 amino acids. Trimming took 0 bases from V and 2 from J; bases not matched to a gene: 4. Germline lookup yields CDR1 SGDLS and CDR2 YYNGEE. The complete variable domain, with remaining parts taken from reference TRBV9 and TRBJ2-5, reads DSGVTQTPKHLITATGQRVTLRCSPRSGDLSVYWYQQSLDQGLQFLIQYYNGEERAKGNILERFSAQQFPDLHSELNLSSLELGDSALYFCASSVGGRGQETQYFGPGTRLLVL.